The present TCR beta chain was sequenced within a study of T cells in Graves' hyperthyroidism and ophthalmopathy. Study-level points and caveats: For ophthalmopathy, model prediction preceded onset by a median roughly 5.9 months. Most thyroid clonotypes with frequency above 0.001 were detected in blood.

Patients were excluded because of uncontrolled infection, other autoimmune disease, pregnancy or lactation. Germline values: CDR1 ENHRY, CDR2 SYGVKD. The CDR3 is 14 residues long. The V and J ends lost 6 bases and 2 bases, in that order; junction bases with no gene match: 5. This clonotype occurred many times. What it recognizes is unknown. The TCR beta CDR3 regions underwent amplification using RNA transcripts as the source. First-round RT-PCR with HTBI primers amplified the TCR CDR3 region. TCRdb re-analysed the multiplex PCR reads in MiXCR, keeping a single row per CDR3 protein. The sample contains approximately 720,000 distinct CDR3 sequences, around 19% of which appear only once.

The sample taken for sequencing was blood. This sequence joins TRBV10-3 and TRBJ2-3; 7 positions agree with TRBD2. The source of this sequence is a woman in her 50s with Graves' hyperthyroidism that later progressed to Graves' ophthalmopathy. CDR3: CAIRSGALTDTQYF. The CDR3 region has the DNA TGTGCCATCAGGAGCGGGGCTCTCACAGATACGCAGTATTTT.